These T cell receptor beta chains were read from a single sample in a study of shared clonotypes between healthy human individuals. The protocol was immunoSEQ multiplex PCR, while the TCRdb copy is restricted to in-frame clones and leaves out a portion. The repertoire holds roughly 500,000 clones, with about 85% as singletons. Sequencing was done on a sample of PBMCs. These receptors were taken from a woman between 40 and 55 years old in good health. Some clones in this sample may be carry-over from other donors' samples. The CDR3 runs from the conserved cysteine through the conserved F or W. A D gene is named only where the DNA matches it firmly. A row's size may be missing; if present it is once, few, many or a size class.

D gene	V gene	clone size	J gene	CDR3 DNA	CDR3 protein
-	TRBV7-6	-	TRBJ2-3	TGTGCCAGCAGCTTAGTAGGTGCTAGCACAGATACGCAGTATTTT	CASSLVGASTDTQYF
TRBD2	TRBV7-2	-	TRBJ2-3	TGTGCCAGCAGCCCCTGGGGAGCGGGGGCCACAGATACGCAGTATTTT	CASSPWGAGATDTQYF
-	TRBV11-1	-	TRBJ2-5	TGTGCCAGCAGCTTAGGGGCGGGAACTCAAGAGACCCAGTACTTC	CASSLGAGTQETQYF
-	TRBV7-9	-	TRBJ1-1	TGTGCCAGCAGCTCGTTCAGGGGAGGGAGCACTGAAGCTTTCTTT	CASSSFRGGSTEAFF
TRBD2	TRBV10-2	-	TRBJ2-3	TGCGCCAGCAGCTCTAGCGGGACTCCCGATACGCAGTATTTT	CASSSSGTPDTQYF
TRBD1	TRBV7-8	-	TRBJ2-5	TGTGCCAGCAGCTTAGAACTGGGTCCGAGACAGGGAGAAGAGACCCAGTACTTC	CASSLELGPRQGEETQYF
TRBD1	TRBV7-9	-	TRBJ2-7	TGTGCCAGCAGCTTAGCGCTCGGGACAGGGTACGAGCAGTACTTC	CASSLALGTGYEQYF
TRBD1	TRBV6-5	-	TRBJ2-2	TGTGCCAGCAGTTACGACAGGGACACCGGGGAGCTGTTTTTT	CASSYDRDTGELFF
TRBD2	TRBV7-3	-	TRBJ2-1	TGTGCCAGCAGCTTAAGGGACTACCCGGAGGCCAATGAGCAGTTCTTC	CASSLRDYPEANEQFF
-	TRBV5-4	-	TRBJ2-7	TGTGCCAGCAGTCCCGCCACTATAAGAGGCGAGCAGTACTTC	CASSPATIRGEQYF
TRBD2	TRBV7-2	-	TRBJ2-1	TGTGCCAGCAGCGAGCCTAGCGGGAGGAAGAATGAGCAGTTCTTC	CASSEPSGRKNEQFF
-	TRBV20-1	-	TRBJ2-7	TGCAGTGCTAGATCGGGGTACGAGCAGTACTTC	CSARSGYEQYF
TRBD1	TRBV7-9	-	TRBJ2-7	TGTGCCAGCAGCTCAGACCGGGACAGCCTCGGGCAGTACTTC	CASSSDRDSLGQYF
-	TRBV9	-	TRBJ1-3	TGTGCCAGCAGCGTAGCCCCCTCCCATAGCTCTGGAAACACCATATATTTT	CASSVAPSHSSGNTIYF
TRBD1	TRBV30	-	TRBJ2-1	TGTGCCTTCGGACAGGGGGCATTAAGTGAGCAGTTCTTC	CAFGQGALSEQFF
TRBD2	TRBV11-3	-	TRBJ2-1	TGTGCCAGCAGCTTAGGCCTAGCGGGAGGGAACGAGCAGTTCTTC	CASSLGLAGGNEQFF
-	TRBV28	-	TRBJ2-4	TGTGCCAGCAGTTACCAGCGGAACATTCAGTACTTC	CASSYQRNIQYF
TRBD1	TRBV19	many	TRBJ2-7	TGTGCCAGTAGTAGCAGGGGGCCTAACGAGCAGTACTTC	CASSSRGPNEQYF
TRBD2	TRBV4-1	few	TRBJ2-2	TGCGCCAGCAGCTTAGCGGGGCGCACCGGGGAGCTGTTTTTT	CASSLAGRTGELFF
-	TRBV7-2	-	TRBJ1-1	TGTGCCAGCACCCGACCCGGGGGCACTGAAGCTTTCTTT	CASTRPGGTEAFF
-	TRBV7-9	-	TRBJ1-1	TGTGCCAGCAGCACGACAGCGAACACTGAAGCTTTCTTT	CASSTTANTEAFF
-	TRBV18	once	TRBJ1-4	TGTGCCAGCTCACCACAAGGGACACCAACTAATGAAAAACTGTTTTTT	CASSPQGTPTNEKLFF
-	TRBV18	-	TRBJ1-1	TGTGCCAGCTCACCACAGAAAGGAAGGGGTGAAGCTTTCTTT	CASSPQKGRGEAFF
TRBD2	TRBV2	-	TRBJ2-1	TGTGCCAGCAGTCCGGGGGGGACCGGACGGGCCGAGCAGTTCTTC	CASSPGGTGRAEQFF
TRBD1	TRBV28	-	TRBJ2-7	TGTGCCAGCAGTCCCATTGACAGGGGCCCTTCCTACGAGCAGTACTTC	CASSPIDRGPSYEQYF
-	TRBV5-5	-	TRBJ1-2	TGTGCCAGCAGCCCGGGCAGGGCATGGGGCTACACCTTC	CASSPGRAWGYTF
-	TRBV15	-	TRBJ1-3	TGTGCCACCAGCAGAGGGGTAAGCCTCTCTGGAAACACCATATATTTT	CATSRGVSLSGNTIYF
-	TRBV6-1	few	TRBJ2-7	TGTGCCAGCAGTCCCCGACTAGATCCGCCCTACGAGCAGTACTTC	CASSPRLDPPYEQYF
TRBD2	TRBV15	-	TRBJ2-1	TGTGCCACCAGCAGAAGTAGCGGGAGTGGTTTTGAGCAGTTCTTC	CATSRSSGSGFEQFF
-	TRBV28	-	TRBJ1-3	TGTGCCAGCAGTGACCAGGGATACTCTGGAAACACCATATATTTT	CASSDQGYSGNTIYF
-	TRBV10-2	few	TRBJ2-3	TGCGCCAGCAGTGGGCTAGCCCGCCCAGATACGCAGTATTTT	CASSGLARPDTQYF
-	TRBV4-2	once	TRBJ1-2	TGTGCCAGCAGCCAAAATGACCGGGGTTATGGGGGCTACACCTTC	CASSQNDRGYGGYTF
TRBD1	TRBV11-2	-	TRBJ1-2	TGTGCCAGCAGCGAATCCGGGACAGGGGTGTACTATGGCTACACCTTC	CASSESGTGVYYGYTF
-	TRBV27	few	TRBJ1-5	TGTGCCAGCAGTTTATACAGGGTTGAAGGGCATCAGCCCCAGCATTTT	CASSLYRVEGHQPQHF
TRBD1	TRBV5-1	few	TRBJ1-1	TGCGCCAGCAGCACCACCGGGACAGGGGACACTGAAGCTTTCTTT	CASSTTGTGDTEAFF
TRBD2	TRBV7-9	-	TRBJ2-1	TGTGCCAGCAGCTCCATTAACCTAGCGGGAGCAGCTATCAATGAGCAGTTCTTC	CASSSINLAGAAINEQFF
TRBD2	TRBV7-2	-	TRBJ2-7	TGTGCCAGCAGCTCGGGGGGGCAGTCCACGTACGAGCAGTACTTC	CASSSGGQSTYEQYF
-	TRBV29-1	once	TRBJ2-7	TGCAGCGTTGAAGTGGGGCTAGCCTACGAGCAGTACTTC	CSVEVGLAYEQYF
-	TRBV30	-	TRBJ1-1	TGTGCCTGGAGTCCGGACAATTGGGGCACTGAAGCTTTCTTT	CAWSPDNWGTEAFF
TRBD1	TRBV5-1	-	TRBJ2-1	TGCGCCAGCAGCCCGACAGGGGGCCCCTACAATGAGCAGTTCTTC	CASSPTGGPYNEQFF
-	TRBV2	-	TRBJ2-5	TGTGCCAGCGCGTACCAAGAGACCCAGTACTTC	CASAYQETQYF
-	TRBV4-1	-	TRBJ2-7	TGCGCCAGCAGCCAATATAACAAGCGGGCGCACGAGCAGTACTTC	CASSQYNKRAHEQYF
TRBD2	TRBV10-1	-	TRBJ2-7	TGCGCCAGTTCTAGCGGGGGAGCTGCGTACGAGCAGTACTTC	CASSSGGAAYEQYF
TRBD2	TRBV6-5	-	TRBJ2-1	TGTGCCAGCACCAACTCCTTTGGGACTAACAATGAGCAGTTCTTC	CASTNSFGTNNEQFF
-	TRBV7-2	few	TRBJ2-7	TGTGCCAGCAGCTATTCTAGCGACTACGAGCAGTACTTC	CASSYSSDYEQYF
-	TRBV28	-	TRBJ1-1	TGTGCCAGCAGCTCATTTGGGAAGAACACTGAAGCTTTCTTT	CASSSFGKNTEAFF